Each of the 30 T cell receptor beta chains below was sequenced from the same sample in a study of T cells after posttransplantation cyclophosphamide (dated by TCRdb to 2016 to 2017). The method was the immunoSEQ multiplex PCR assay. What TCRdb holds here is the immuneACCESS table cut down to in-frame rearrangements. Part of the clones is not present; checked against another copy, under half of the missing clones reflect an unresolved V gene, and the others are unexplained. The sample table contains 30,000 or so clones; only one count was recorded for just over 85% of them. The ten largest clonotypes hold approximately 3.5% of the sample. Sequencing input: PBMCs. These receptors originate from a man aged 45-65 years.

The chain couples TRBV5-1 to TRBJ2-1; D might be TRBD2 (6 bases). The CDR3 is made up of 15 amino acids. CDR1 and CDR2 (germline): SGHRS, YFSETQ. Trimming left V 0 bases short and J 1 base short, with 8 bases between. CDR3 in amino acids: CASSLASASYNEQFF. For the CDR3, the DNA is TGCGCCAGCAGCTTGGCTAGCGCGTCCTACAATGAGCAGTTCTTC.

J is TRBJ2-5 and V is TRBV7-2; 13 nucleotides align to TRBD2. V shed 5 bases, J shed 5 bases, and the junction held 8 bases outside the gene matches. Germline lookup yields CDR1 SGHTA and CDR2 FQGNSA. The CDR3 has 16 residues. CDR3 nucleotide sequence: TGTGCCAGCAGCCCCCGGACTAGCGGGGGTTGGGAGACCCAGTACTTC. Amino acid sequence: CASSPRTSGGWETQYF. Full variable domain (rest looked up from reference TRBV7-2 and TRBJ2-5): GAGVSQSPSNKVTEKGKDVELRCDPISGHTALYWYRQSLGQGLEFLIYFQGNSAPDKSGLPSDRFSAERTGGSVSTLTIQRTQQEDSAVYLCASSPRTSGGWETQYFGPGTRLLVL.

This clone appeared once. This chain uses TRBV29-1 with TRBJ2-7; 7 positions match TRBD1. Germline CDR1 reads SQVTM; CDR2 reads ANQGSEA. The length of the CDR3 is 15 residues. Trimming at V came to 4 bases and at J to 3 bases, leaving 12 bases not matched to a gene. The CDR3: CSVVSFGTVVYEQYF. In DNA form, the CDR3 reads TGCAGCGTTGTCTCCTTTGGGACAGTAGTCTACGAGCAGTACTTC.

The chain joins TRBV6-5 to TRBJ2-7; D gene uncertain. The length of the CDR3 is 15 residues. Between the trimmed V and J ends, which lost 0 bases and 0 bases, there was a span of 9 bases. Per the germline V gene, CDR1 is MNHEY and CDR2 is SVGAGI. CDR3 region: CASSYSAGGSYEQYF. The CDR3 DNA reads TGTGCCAGCAGTTACTCGGCAGGTGGCTCCTACGAGCAGTACTTC.

Written as DNA, the CDR3 is TGTGCCAGCAGCCCCGGGACAGGAGGAAACTACGAGCAGTACTTC. It translates to CASSPGTGGNYEQYF. This chain connects TRBV7-3 to TRBJ2-7; 8 nucleotides align to TRBD1. Germline CDR1 reads SGHTA; CDR2 reads FQGTGA. The CDR3 covers 15 residues. V trimming: 5 bases; J trimming: 3 bases; junction bases outside the gene matches: 9.

The rearrangement joins TRBV15 to TRBJ2-3; possible D gene TRBD2, 6 bases. This CDR3 has 14 amino acids. The V end was cut by 6 bases, the J end by 2 bases, with 12 bases between. Per germline, CDR1 LNHNV and CDR2 YYDKDF (reference sequence). CDR3 residues: CATSYSGHTDTQYF. CDR3 nucleotide sequence: TGTGCCACCAGTTATAGCGGCCACACAGATACGCAGTATTTT.

The chain is built from TRBV5-6 and TRBJ1-1; a weak D match, TRBD1 (5 bases). The CDR3 length is 12 residues. V lost 10 bases, J lost 1 base, and 11 bases lay in between. From germline, CDR1 is SGHDT and CDR2 YYEEEE. The CDR3, as DNA: TGTGCCTCCTCCACAGGGAACACTGAAGCTTTCTTT. It translates to CASSTGNTEAFF.

J is TRBJ1-1 and V is TRBV14, with D possibly being TRBD1 (6 bases). Trimming removed 2 bases at V and 5 bases at J, with 15 bases between. Germline V lookup: CDR1 SGHDN, CDR2 FVKESK. The CDR3 spans 15 residues. The CDR3, as DNA: TGTGCCAGCAGCCAATATCAGGGGCTGAGGACTGAAGCTTTCTTT. This sequence encodes CASSQYQGLRTEAFF.

This clone has only one observation. The V gene is TRBV7-3, the J gene TRBJ2-1; TRBD2 matches at 7 bases. The germline V gene has CDR1 SGHTA and CDR2 FQGTGA. This CDR3 region has 13 residues. The V and J ends lost 5 bases and 2 bases, in that order; junction bases with no gene match: 0. CDR3 sequence reads: CASSGGAYNEQFF. The CDR3 region has the DNA TGTGCCAGCAGCGGGGGGGCCTACAATGAGCAGTTCTTC.

The chain's CDR3 is CAWSLQGNQPQHF. In DNA form, the CDR3 reads TGTGCCTGGAGCCTCCAGGGTAATCAGCCCCAGCATTTT. The chain employs TRBV30 and TRBJ1-5; tentatively, D is TRBD1 (5 bases). The CDR3 sequence is 13 residues long. The V gene's germline CDR1 is GTSNPN and CDR2 SVGIG (reference sequence). V lost 3 bases, J lost 4 bases, and 10 bases lay in between.

CDR3 coding DNA: TGTGCCAGCAGCGGAGGACACACAGATACGCAGTATTTT. It translates to CASSGGHTDTQYF. The chain is built from TRBV9 and TRBJ2-3, with D perhaps TRBD1 (5 bases). The CDR3 covers 13 residues. V was clipped by 3 bases and J by 2 bases, with 7 bases between them. Per germline, CDR1 SGDLS and CDR2 YYNGEE.

V is TRBV7-6 and J is TRBJ2-5, with a possible D match to TRBD2 (5 bases). The V gene lost 4 bases and the J gene lost 2 bases, with 11 bases spanning the gap. The CDR3 covers 14 residues. The germline V gene encodes CDR1 SGHVS and CDR2 FNYEAQ. CDR3 coding DNA: TGTGCCAGCAGCTCGTTTACGGGACAAGAGACCCAGTACTTC. Translation: CASSSFTGQETQYF. The full variable domain, with the rest looked up from reference TRBV7-6 and TRBJ2-5, is GAGVSQSPRYKVTKRGQDVALRCDPISGHVSLYWYRQALGQGPEFLTYFNYEAQQDKSGLPNDRFSAERPEGSISTLTIQRTEQRDSAMYRCASSSFTGQETQYFGPGTRLLVL.

The J gene is TRBJ1-1, the V gene TRBV6-5; 8 bases align to TRBD1. The CDR3 extends over 13 amino acids. Germline CDR1 and CDR2: MNHEY and SVGAGI. Losses at the gene ends were 7 bases for V and 6 bases for J; bases not matched to a gene: 7. The CDR3 DNA is TGTGCCAGCATTCCAGGGGGCGGGGCTGAAGCTTTCTTT. It encodes CASIPGGGAEAFF.

This clone came up a few times. CDR3 coding DNA: TGCGCCAGCAGCCAAGATCCGGAGGCTGAAGCTTTCTTT. Protein product: CASSQDPEAEAFF. This chain connects TRBV4-3 to TRBJ1-1; D is undetermined. This CDR3 is built from 13 residues. Trimming left V 0 bases short and J 6 bases short, with 8 bases between. In germline, CDR1 is LGHNA, CDR2 YSLEER.

J is TRBJ1-1 and V is TRBV7-9; possible D gene TRBD1, 5 bases. The CDR3 extends over 14 amino acids. CDR1 and CDR2 (germline): SEHNR, FQNEAQ (reference sequence). Trimming removed 0 bases from V and 2 bases from J, with 7 bases in between. CDR3: CASSLARANTEAFF. The DNA of the CDR3 is TGTGCCAGCAGCTTAGCCAGGGCAAACACTGAAGCTTTCTTT.

The chain carries TRBV7-3 and TRBJ2-7; 7 bases align to TRBD1. CDR3 length: 13 amino acids. Germline CDR1 reads SGHTA; CDR2 reads FQGTGA. Trimming cost V 4 bases and J 6 bases; bases outside gene matches: 6. CDR3 sequence reads: CASSSWDSTEQYF. CDR3 coding DNA: TGTGCCAGCAGCTCCTGGGACAGTACCGAGCAGTACTTC. The full variable domain, rest sourced from reference TRBV7-3 and TRBJ2-7, is GAGVSQTPSNKVTEKGKYVELRCDPISGHTALYWYRQSLGQGPEFLIYFQGTGAADDSGLPNDRFFAVRPEGSVSTLKIQRTERGDSAVYLCASSSWDSTEQYFGPGTRLTVT.

The CDR3 sequence is CASGQGARQPQHF. Written as DNA, the CDR3 is TGTGCCAGCGGACAGGGGGCTCGTCAGCCCCAGCATTTT. The chain recombines TRBV2 with TRBJ1-5, with TRBD1 matching 11 bases. Per germline, CDR1 SNHLY and CDR2 FYNNEI. J lost 6 bases, V lost 8 bases, and 3 bases had no gene match. This CDR3 spans 13 amino acids.

The rearrangement joins TRBV29-1 to TRBJ1-2; weak D call: TRBD1 (5 bases). This CDR3 is 13 amino acids long. Between the trimmed V and J ends, which lost 4 bases and 2 bases, there was a span of 11 bases. CDR1 SQVTM and CDR2 ANQGSEA come from the germline V gene. CDR3 in DNA: TGCAGCGTTGCAGGGATGGAGAACTATGGCTACACCTTC. Translating gives CSVAGMENYGYTF.

J is TRBJ1-1 and V is TRBV7-3; no clear D gene. The V end was cut by 2 bases, the J end by 3 bases, with 10 bases between. This CDR3 is 14 amino acids long. The germline gives CDR1 SGHTA, CDR2 FQGTGA. This CDR3 is CASSLRHLDTEAFF. The CDR3 bases are TGTGCCAGCAGCTTACGCCACTTAGACACTGAAGCTTTCTTT.

The CDR3 nucleotides are TGTGCCAGCAGCGTAGCTCGGGAGACAGTACGGCTGTTTTTT. This gives the protein CASSVARETVRLFF. V is TRBV9 and J is TRBJ2-2; TRBD2 is a possible D gene (6 bases). Looked up from germline, CDR1 is SGDLS and CDR2 is YYNGEE. This CDR3 spans 14 amino acids. V gave up 0 bases and J gave up 13 bases, with 16 bases separating them. Based on the CDR3 plus reference TRBV9 and TRBJ2-2, the full variable domain is DSGVTQTPKHLITATGQRVTLRCSPRSGDLSVYWYQQSLDQGLQFLIQYYNGEERAKGNILERFSAQQFPDLHSELNLSSLELGDSALYFCASSVARETVRLFFGEGSRLTVL.

The V call is TRBV6-1, the J call TRBJ1-6, with TRBD1 matching over 8 bases. The germline CDR1 and CDR2 sequences are MNHNS and SASEGT. J gave up 7 bases and V 3 bases, and 8 bases lay outside the gene matches. This CDR3 has 16 residues. The CDR3 here is CASSEARDRLNSPLHF. The CDR3 DNA follows: TGTGCCAGCAGTGAGGCCCGGGACAGGCTCAATTCACCCCTCCACTTT.

This chain joins TRBV7-9 and TRBJ2-3; D gene ambiguous. Germline values: CDR1 SEHNR, CDR2 FQNEAQ (reference sequence). V lost 4 bases to trimming and J lost 0 bases, with 11 bases between them. This CDR3 is built from 15 residues. DNA of the CDR3: TGTGCCAGCAGCTCCTACAGCTCTAGCACAGATACGCAGTATTTT. Protein product: CASSSYSSSTDTQYF.

The genes are TRBV19 and TRBJ1-1; D is perhaps TRBD1 (6 bases). Germline V lookup: CDR1 LNHDA, CDR2 SQIVND (reference sequence). The CDR3 has 11 residues. Trimming shortened V by 3 bases and J by 8 bases, and 7 bases separated the two germline ends. This CDR3 reads CASSITGEAFF. The CDR3 nucleotides read TGTGCCAGTAGTATTACAGGGGAAGCTTTCTTT.

The count of this clone is one. The chain employs TRBV9 and TRBJ1-1; no firm D call. This CDR3 is built from 15 residues. Between the trimmed V and J ends, which lost 0 bases and 1 base, there was a span of 10 bases. The germline gives CDR1 SGDLS, CDR2 YYNGEE. CDR3 nucleotides: TGTGCCAGCAGCGTAGCTTCTAGAGAGAACACTGAAGCTTTCTTT. It translates to CASSVASRENTEAFF.

The chain employs TRBV18 and TRBJ2-7; TRBD2 matches at 13 bases. The CDR3 sequence is 17 residues long. V shed 3 bases, J shed 4 bases, and the junction held 9 bases outside the gene matches. Germline V CDR1 and CDR2: KGHSH, LQKENI. CDR3 loop: CASSPTRTSGGWYEQYF. CDR3 nucleotides: TGTGCCAGCTCACCGACCCGGACTAGCGGGGGATGGTACGAGCAGTACTTC. Full variable domain (outside the CDR3, taken from reference TRBV18 and TRBJ2-7): NAGVMQNPRHLVRRRGQEARLRCSPMKGHSHVYWYRQLPEEGLKFMVYLQKENIIDESGMPKERFSAEFPKEGPSILRIQQVVRGDSAAYFCASSPTRTSGGWYEQYFGPGTRLTVT.

Only a few counts were recorded for this clone. The chain recombines TRBV6-5 with TRBJ2-1, with D possibly being TRBD2 (5 bases). Germline V gene lookup returns CDR1 MNHEY and CDR2 SVGAGI. The CDR3 loop spans 15 amino acids. V dropped 6 bases and J dropped 2 bases, with 14 bases sitting between them. Here the CDR3 DNA reads TGTGCCAGCAGCCCAACTAGTGCTACCTACAATGAGCAGTTCTTC. Residues: CASSPTSATYNEQFF.

The chain uses TRBV6-1 and TRBJ1-1; D possibly corresponds to TRBD1 (5 bases). CDR1 and CDR2 from the germline V gene are MNHNS and SASEGT. The CDR3 has 14 residues. V was trimmed by 3 bases and J by 6 bases, leaving 14 bases between them. CDR3 amino acids: CASSDRGKGAEAFF. CDR3 nucleotides: TGTGCCAGCAGTGATCGGGGGAAAGGCGCTGAAGCTTTCTTT.

V usage is TRBV11-1 and J usage is TRBJ2-7; 10 bases align to TRBD1. The germline CDR1 and CDR2 sequences are SGHAT and FQDESV (reference sequence). This CDR3 region has 15 residues. Trimming cost V 5 bases and J 2 bases; bases outside gene matches: 6. Here the CDR3 reads CASSPAGTGAYEQYF. CDR3 DNA sequence: TGTGCCAGCAGCCCTGCCGGGACAGGGGCCTACGAGCAGTACTTC.

The chain employs TRBV5-1 and TRBJ1-2, with D perhaps TRBD1 (6 bases). Germline loops: CDR1 SGHRS, CDR2 YFSETQ. Trimming took 4 bases from V and 2 from J, leaving 9 bases between them. The CDR3 loop spans 13 amino acids. The CDR3 loop reads CASSPGVNYGYTF. The CDR3 nucleotides are TGCGCCAGCAGCCCAGGGGTGAACTATGGCTACACCTTC. The full variable domain, completed using reference TRBV5-1 and TRBJ1-2, is KAGVTQTPRYLIKTRGQQVTLSCSPISGHRSVSWYQQTPGQGLQFLFEYFSETQRNKGNFPGRFSGRQFSNSRSEMNVSTLELGDSALYLCASSPGVNYGYTFGSGTRLTVV.

The rearrangement links TRBV6-1 to TRBJ2-7; 9 bases fit TRBD2. The CDR3 has 15 amino acids. Unmatched junction bases numbered 13, after V lost 11 bases and J lost 2 bases. Germline assignment: CDR1 MNHNS and CDR2 SASEGT. The CDR3 is CAGRGRLAGTYEQYF. The CDR3 nucleotides read TGTGCCGGCCGCGGGAGGCTAGCGGGGACCTACGAGCAGTACTTC.